The 28 T cell receptor beta chains below were found in one sample sequenced in a study of blood T cell repertoires in COVID-19. Sequenced by immunoSEQ multiplex PCR; TCRdb stores in-frame clones only, minus some. The profile shows fewer than 65,000 clones, roughly 80% of them singletons. Sequenced input: peripheral blood. The source of these receptors is a human donor in a cohort sampled during active COVID-19.

The rearrangement links TRBV27 to TRBJ2-1, with D unclear. The V gene's germline CDR1 is MNHEY and CDR2 SMNVEV (reference sequence). Between the trimmed V and J ends, which lost 4 bases and 7 bases, there was a span of 17 bases. The CDR3 consists of 15 residues. The CDR3 is CASSSNSVVLNEQFF. DNA of the CDR3: TGTGCCAGCAGTTCCAATAGTGTTGTCCTGAATGAGCAGTTCTTC.

The V call is TRBV19, the J call TRBJ2-1; 7 bases line up with TRBD1. The CDR3 runs to 13 residues. Per the germline V gene, CDR1 is LNHDA and CDR2 is SQIVND (reference sequence). After removal of 5 bases from V and 5 bases from J, the junction contained 3 bases not matched to a gene. CDR3 region: CASSWDSHNEQFF. The CDR3 region has the DNA TGTGCCAGTAGTTGGGACAGTCACAATGAGCAGTTCTTC.

This rearrangement joins TRBV6-1 to TRBJ2-3; D is uncertain. Trimming removed 2 bases from V and 5 bases from J, with 11 bases in between. There are 14 residues in the CDR3. Germline CDR1 and CDR2: MNHNS and SASEGT. The CDR3 DNA reads TGTGCCAGCAGTGAATTCGAGGTTGGAGATACGCAGTATTTT. Protein sequence: CASSEFEVGDTQYF.

The chain carries TRBV20-1 and TRBJ1-4; 9 nucleotides align to TRBD1. The CDR3 totals 14 residues. The V and J ends lost 3 bases and 8 bases, in that order; junction bases with no gene match: 7. Germline assignment: CDR1 DFQATT and CDR2 SNEGSKA (reference sequence). The chain's CDR3 is CSASLPTGGEKLFF. CDR3 bases: TGCAGTGCTAGTCTCCCGACAGGGGGGGAAAAACTGTTTTTT.

The CDR3 region has the DNA TGTGCCAGCAGCAATCTAGCGGGGGGGAGGGAGACCCAGTACTTC. It codes for CASSNLAGGRETQYF. The chain is built from TRBV11-3 and TRBJ2-5; 12 bases line up with TRBD2. This CDR3 has 15 residues. Trimming took 5 bases from V and 5 from J; bases not matched to a gene: 6. The germline CDR1 and CDR2 sequences are SGHNT and YENEEA.

The rearrangement uses TRBV7-2 and TRBJ2-7; the D is unclear. V lost 4 bases to trimming and J lost 3 bases, with 10 bases between them. From germline, CDR1 is SGHTA and CDR2 FQGNSA. This CDR3 is built from 13 residues. In DNA form, the CDR3 reads TGTGCCAGCAGCTCCCGGGTCGGCTACGAGCAGTACTTC. Protein sequence: CASSSRVGYEQYF.

The chain couples TRBV4-1 to TRBJ1-2, with TRBD1 matching over 7 bases. V shed 3 bases and J 1 base; nucleotides not matched to a gene: 8. Germline V gene data show CDR1 as MGHRA and CDR2 as YSYEKL. The CDR3 totals 16 residues. The CDR3 sequence: CASSHPARGDNYGYTF. The CDR3 coding sequence is TGCGCCAGCAGCCACCCCGCCAGGGGGGATAACTATGGCTACACCTTC.

The rearrangement uses TRBV5-1 and TRBJ2-7, with 9 bases lining up with TRBD2. CDR3 length: 15 amino acids. The ends lost 5 bases at V and 5 bases at J; junction bases unmatched: 11. Germline V lookup: CDR1 SGHRS, CDR2 YFSETQ. The CDR3 region has the DNA TGCGCCAGCAGACCAGACCCGGGACTAGCCAACGAGCAGTACTTC. Residues: CASRPDPGLANEQYF. The full variable domain, its missing parts supplied by reference TRBV5-1 and TRBJ2-7, is KAGVTQTPRYLIKTRGQQVTLSCSPISGHRSVSWYQQTPGQGLQFLFEYFSETQRNKGNFPGRFSGRQFSNSRSEMNVSTLELGDSALYLCASRPDPGLANEQYFGPGTRLTVT.

The rearrangement joins TRBV30 to TRBJ2-6; D uncertain. The germline gives CDR1 GTSNPN, CDR2 SVGIG (reference sequence). The CDR3 runs 14 residues. V dropped 6 bases and J dropped 0 bases, with 9 bases sitting between them. In nucleotides, the CDR3 is TGTGCCTGCAGTAGGAGCTCTGGGGCCAACGTCCTGACTTTC. It is translated as CACSRSSGANVLTF. The variable domain in full, with the rest retrieved from reference TRBV30 and TRBJ2-6, is SQTIHQWPATLVQPVGSPLSLECTVEGTSNPNLYWYRQAAGRGLQLLFYSVGIGQISSEVPQNLSASRPQDRQFILSSKKLLLSDSGFYLCACSRSSGANVLTFGAGSRLTVL.

The rearrangement uses TRBV5-4 and TRBJ2-1; 15 bases are a match to TRBD2. V trimming: 6 bases; J trimming: 12 bases; junction bases outside the gene matches: 7. Germline-derived CDR1 and CDR2 are SGHNT and YYREEE (reference sequence). The length of the CDR3 is 14 residues. The CDR3 nucleotides read TGTGCCAGCAACGCGGGACTAGCGGGAGGCGGGCAGTTCTTC. This gives the protein CASNAGLAGGGQFF.

The chain recombines TRBV7-3 with TRBJ2-3, with 8 bases lining up with TRBD2. The ends lost 6 bases at V and 2 bases at J; junction bases unmatched: 10. There are 16 residues in the CDR3. From germline, CDR1 is SGHTA and CDR2 FQGTGA. CDR3 sequence: CASSQTAGGSTDTQYF. CDR3 bases: TGTGCCAGCAGTCAAACGGCGGGAGGTTCCACAGATACGCAGTATTTT.

This clone was seen once. The genes are TRBV4-1 and TRBJ1-1, with D perhaps matching TRBD1 (5 bases). From germline, CDR1 is MGHRA and CDR2 YSYEKL. The CDR3 sequence is 17 residues long. With 0 bases removed from V and 1 base from J, the gap between germline ends came to 15 bases. The CDR3 loop is CASSQEVIGGSNTEAFF. CDR3 DNA sequence: TGCGCCAGCAGCCAAGAGGTGATTGGGGGGTCGAACACTGAAGCTTTCTTT.

In this sample, this clone turned up once. The genes are TRBV11-3 and TRBJ1-1; D is possibly TRBD1 (5 bases). Deletions cut 4 bases from V and 0 bases from J, with 9 bases between. The CDR3 has 14 amino acids. The germline CDR1 and CDR2 sequences are SGHNT and YENEEA. In DNA, the CDR3 is TGTGCCAGCAGCTGGGAAGGGGTGAACACTGAAGCTTTCTTT. This translates into CASSWEGVNTEAFF.

This clone was seen a single time. V usage is TRBV18 and J usage is TRBJ1-6; possibly TRBD1 for D (6 bases). Germline V CDR1 and CDR2: KGHSH, LQKENI. The CDR3 extends over 16 amino acids. V was cut by 3 bases and J by 5 bases, with 14 bases left in between. CDR3 region: CASSPQQGINNSPLHF. DNA of the CDR3: TGTGCCAGCTCACCGCAACAGGGCATCAATAATTCACCCCTCCACTTT.

This clone was recorded once. The chain joins TRBV28 to TRBJ1-6; no definite D call. The CDR3 consists of 15 residues. Per the germline V gene, CDR1 is MDHEN and CDR2 is SYDVKM. The ends were cut back, 3 bases at V and 5 bases at J, with 11 bases in the middle. Here the CDR3 reads CASSLREWDNSPLHF. CDR3 coding DNA: TGTGCCAGCAGTTTGAGGGAGTGGGATAATTCACCCCTCCACTTT.

The V call is TRBV6-5, the J call TRBJ1-1; D remains unclear. This CDR3 spans 16 amino acids. Trimming left V 3 bases short and J 0 bases short, with 14 bases between. Germline-derived CDR1 and CDR2 are MNHEY and SVGAGI. In DNA, the CDR3 is TGTGCCAGCAGTTATTCCCCAGGAACCGTGAACACTGAAGCTTTCTTT. It specifies CASSYSPGTVNTEAFF.

This clone has only a few counts. The chain carries TRBV27 and TRBJ1-2; weak D call: TRBD1 (6 bases). The length of the CDR3 is 15 residues. Between the trimmed V and J ends, which lost 5 bases and 6 bases, there was a span of 19 bases. Per the germline V gene, CDR1 is MNHEY and CDR2 is SMNVEV (reference sequence). For the CDR3, the DNA is TGTGCCAGCAGTCACACCTTGACAGGAAAGGATGGCTACACCTTC. Protein product: CASSHTLTGKDGYTF.

V is TRBV5-8 and J is TRBJ1-6; 7 positions agree with TRBD1. The CDR3 has 14 residues. CDR1 is SGHTS, CDR2 YDEGEE, per germline. The J segment lost 4 bases and the V segment lost 2 bases, leaving 0 bases of the junction unmatched. CDR3 sequence reads: CASSLQGYNSPLHF. The CDR3 nucleotides read TGTGCCAGCAGCTTACAGGGGTATAATTCACCCCTCCACTTT.

The rearrangement joins TRBV19 to TRBJ2-1; D is possibly TRBD1 (6 bases). V was shortened by 6 bases and J by 8 bases, with 20 bases between the two germline ends. The CDR3 is made up of 15 amino acids. Germline-derived CDR1 and CDR2 are LNHDA and SQIVND (reference sequence). CDR3 amino acids: CASRLTGKGRHEQFF. The CDR3, as DNA: TGTGCCAGTAGATTGACAGGAAAAGGCCGCCATGAGCAGTTCTTC.

This chain links TRBV19 with TRBJ2-1; 8 bases match TRBD2. The CDR3 runs to 16 residues. Germline CDR1 LNHDA, CDR2 SQIVND (reference sequence). With V trimmed by 1 base and J by 2 bases, 4 bases remained unmatched. CDR3 loop: CASSIGRGGTYNEQFF. In DNA form, the CDR3 reads TGTGCCAGTAGTATAGGCCGGGGGGGGACCTACAATGAGCAGTTCTTC.

The chain uses TRBV7-3 and TRBJ2-2; 10 bases fit TRBD1. The V segment lost 4 bases and the J segment 4 bases; nucleotides outside the gene matches: 9. From germline, CDR1 is SGHTA and CDR2 FQGTGA. The CDR3 sequence is 17 residues long. The CDR3, as DNA: TGTGCCAGCAGCTCCCGGGGACAGGGGACGGGCACCGGGGAGCTGTTTTTT. As protein: CASSSRGQGTGTGELFF.

The V gene is TRBV7-3, the J gene TRBJ1-2, with D tentatively TRBD1 (5 bases). CDR1 is SGHTA and CDR2 is FQGTGA in the germline V gene. This CDR3 is built from 15 residues. Trimming removed 2 bases at V and 4 bases at J, with 14 bases between. The CDR3 sequence is CASSLGAANFYGYTF. CDR3 DNA sequence: TGTGCCAGCAGCTTAGGGGCGGCAAATTTCTATGGCTACACCTTC.

This clone showed up just once. The V gene is TRBV21-1, the J gene TRBJ2-2; TRBD1 is the table's D call, not checked against the DNA. TRBV21-1 is termed a pseudogene. This CDR3 contains 17 residues. The CDR3 bases are TGTGCCAGCACCGCCCTGAGGGGGACACAGAACACCGGGGAGCTGTTTTTT. Translated: CASTALRGTQNTGELFF.

The chain combines TRBV3-1 (or the pseudogene TRBV3-2) with TRBJ2-7, with 9 bases aligning to TRBD1. The CDR3 loop spans 15 amino acids. From germline, CDR1 is LGHDT and CDR2 YNNKEL (reference sequence). V was pared by 5 bases and J by 2 bases, with 7 bases of the junction left unmatched. The CDR3 protein is CASSFKGQGTYEQYF. In DNA, the CDR3 is TGTGCCAGCAGCTTCAAGGGACAGGGTACCTACGAGCAGTACTTC.

The chain has TRBV11-2 and TRBJ1-2; 9 nucleotides line up with TRBD1. Trimming removed 5 bases from V and 8 bases from J; junction bases left unmatched: 6. This CDR3 spans 13 amino acids. Germline V gene lookup returns CDR1 SGHAT and CDR2 FQNNGV. CDR3 protein: CASSPDRGQGYTF. The DNA for the CDR3 is TGTGCCAGCAGCCCGGACAGGGGACAGGGCTACACCTTC.

This chain uses TRBV6-5 with TRBJ2-1, with D perhaps TRBD1 (6 bases). CDR1 and CDR2 (germline): MNHEY, SVGAGI. The CDR3 runs 14 residues. Deletions cut 6 bases from V and 5 bases from J, with 14 bases between. CDR3 loop: CASSGQNLNNEQFF. CDR3 DNA: TGTGCCAGCAGCGGACAGAACTTAAACAATGAGCAGTTCTTC.

This chain links TRBV2 with TRBJ1-1; D is unresolved. The CDR3 contains 14 residues. The V end was cut by 8 bases, the J end by 1 base, with 14 bases between. Germline V gives CDR1 SNHLY, CDR2 FYNNEI. CDR3 protein: CASVAQRQNTEAFF. DNA of the CDR3: TGTGCCAGCGTAGCCCAACGTCAGAACACTGAAGCTTTCTTT.

This CDR3 is CASSLSYRVVTF. The CDR3 DNA is TGTGCCAGCAGCTTATCGTACAGGGTGGTAACCTTC. The J gene is TRBJ1-2, the V gene TRBV7-2; a weak D match, TRBD1 (6 bases). The V end was cut by 2 bases, the J end by 14 bases, with 15 bases between. CDR3 length: 12 amino acids. Germline V gene lookup returns CDR1 SGHTA and CDR2 FQGNSA.